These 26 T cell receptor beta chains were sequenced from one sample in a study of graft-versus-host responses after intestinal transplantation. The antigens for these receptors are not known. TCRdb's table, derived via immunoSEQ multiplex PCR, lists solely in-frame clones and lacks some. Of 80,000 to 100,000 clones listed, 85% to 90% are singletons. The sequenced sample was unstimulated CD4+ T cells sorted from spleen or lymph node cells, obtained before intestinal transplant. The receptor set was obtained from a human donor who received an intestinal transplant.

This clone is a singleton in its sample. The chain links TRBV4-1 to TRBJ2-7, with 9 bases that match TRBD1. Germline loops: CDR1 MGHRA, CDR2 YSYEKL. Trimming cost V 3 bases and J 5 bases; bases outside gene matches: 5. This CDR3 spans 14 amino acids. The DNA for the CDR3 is TGCGCCAGCAGCCAGGGGGACAGGGTCAACGAGCAGTACTTC. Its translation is CASSQGDRVNEQYF.

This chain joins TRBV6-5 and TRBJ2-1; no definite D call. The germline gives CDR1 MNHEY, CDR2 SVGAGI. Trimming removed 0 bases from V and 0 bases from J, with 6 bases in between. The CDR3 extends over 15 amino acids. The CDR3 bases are TGTGCCAGCAGTTACTCGCGGAGCTCCTACAATGAGCAGTTCTTC. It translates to CASSYSRSSYNEQFF.

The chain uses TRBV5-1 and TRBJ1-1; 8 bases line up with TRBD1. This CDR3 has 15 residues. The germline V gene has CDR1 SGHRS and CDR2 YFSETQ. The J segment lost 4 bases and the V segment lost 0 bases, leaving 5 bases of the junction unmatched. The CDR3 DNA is TGCGCCAGCAGCTTGGATCAGGGGGCTGGCACTGAAGCTTTCTTT. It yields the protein CASSLDQGAGTEAFF.

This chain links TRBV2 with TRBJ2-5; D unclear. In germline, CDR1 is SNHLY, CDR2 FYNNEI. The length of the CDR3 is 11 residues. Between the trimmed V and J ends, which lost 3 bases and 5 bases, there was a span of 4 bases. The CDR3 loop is CASSDEETQYF. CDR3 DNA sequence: TGTGCCAGCAGTGATGAGGAGACCCAGTACTTC.

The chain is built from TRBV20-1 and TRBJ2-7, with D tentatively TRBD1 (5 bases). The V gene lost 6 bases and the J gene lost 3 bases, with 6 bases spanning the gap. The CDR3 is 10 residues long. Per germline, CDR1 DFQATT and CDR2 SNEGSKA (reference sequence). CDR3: CSAQGYEQYF. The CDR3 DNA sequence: TGCAGTGCGCAGGGCTACGAGCAGTACTTC.

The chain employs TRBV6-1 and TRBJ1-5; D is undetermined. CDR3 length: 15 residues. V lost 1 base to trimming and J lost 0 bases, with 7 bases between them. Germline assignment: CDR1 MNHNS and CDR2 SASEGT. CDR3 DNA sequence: TGTGCCAGCAGTGAAGGGTACTCTAGCAATCAGCCCCAGCATTTT. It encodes CASSEGYSSNQPQHF.

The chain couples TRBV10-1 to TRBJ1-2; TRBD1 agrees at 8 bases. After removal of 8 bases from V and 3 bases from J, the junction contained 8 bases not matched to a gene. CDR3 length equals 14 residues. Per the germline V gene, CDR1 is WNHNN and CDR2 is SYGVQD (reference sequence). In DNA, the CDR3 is TGCGCCAGCGTCCCGGGACAGGTTCACTATGGCTACACCTTC. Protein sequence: CASVPGQVHYGYTF.

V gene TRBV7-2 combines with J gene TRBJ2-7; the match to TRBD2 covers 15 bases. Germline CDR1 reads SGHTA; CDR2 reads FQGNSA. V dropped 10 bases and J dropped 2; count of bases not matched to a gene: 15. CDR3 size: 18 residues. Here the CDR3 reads CATQPGLAGGAVPYEQYF. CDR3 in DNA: TGTGCCACCCAGCCGGGACTAGCGGGGGGAGCTGTCCCCTACGAGCAGTACTTC.

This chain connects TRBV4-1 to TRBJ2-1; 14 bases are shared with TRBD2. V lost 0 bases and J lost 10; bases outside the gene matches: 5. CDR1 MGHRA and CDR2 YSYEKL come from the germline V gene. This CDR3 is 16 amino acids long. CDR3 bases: TGCGCCAGCAGCCAAGAAGCAAGACTAGCGGGGGGGGAGCAGTTCTTC. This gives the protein CASSQEARLAGGEQFF.

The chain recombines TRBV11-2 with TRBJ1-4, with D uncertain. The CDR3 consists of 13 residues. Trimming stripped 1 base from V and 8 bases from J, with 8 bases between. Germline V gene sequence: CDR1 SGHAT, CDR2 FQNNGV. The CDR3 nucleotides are TGTGCCAGCAGCTTAGTCCCGAGGGAAAAACTGTTTTTT. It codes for CASSLVPREKLFF.

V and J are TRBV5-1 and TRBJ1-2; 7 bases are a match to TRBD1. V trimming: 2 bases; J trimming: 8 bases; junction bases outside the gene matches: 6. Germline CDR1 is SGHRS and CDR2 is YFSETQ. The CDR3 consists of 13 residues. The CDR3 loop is CASSFPTGEGYTF. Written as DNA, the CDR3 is TGCGCCAGCAGCTTTCCCACAGGGGAGGGCTACACCTTC.

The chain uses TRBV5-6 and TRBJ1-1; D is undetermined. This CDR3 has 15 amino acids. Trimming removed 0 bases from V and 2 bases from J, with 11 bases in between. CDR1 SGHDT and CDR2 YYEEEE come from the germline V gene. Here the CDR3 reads CASSLVGSFNTEAFF. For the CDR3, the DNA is TGTGCCAGCAGCTTGGTGGGCAGTTTTAACACTGAAGCTTTCTTT.

The DNA for the CDR3 is TGCGCCAGCAGCCAAGACGCAGGTCTGAGAACTGAAAAACTGTTTTTT. Amino acid sequence: CASSQDAGLRTEKLFF. The chain joins TRBV4-1 to TRBJ1-4, with D unclear. This CDR3 is 16 amino acids long. Trimming removed 0 bases at V and 7 bases at J, with 15 bases between. The germline gives CDR1 MGHRA, CDR2 YSYEKL.

CDR3 DNA: TGTGCCAGCAGACCGGCCAAGACAGGATACACCGGGGAGCTGTTTTTT. This codes for CASRPAKTGYTGELFF. The chain uses TRBV7-9 and TRBJ2-2, with D possibly being TRBD1 (6 bases). This CDR3 has 16 amino acids. Germline V gene data show CDR1 as SEHNR and CDR2 as FQNEAQ (reference sequence). The ends were cut back, 6 bases at V and 3 bases at J, with 17 bases in the middle.

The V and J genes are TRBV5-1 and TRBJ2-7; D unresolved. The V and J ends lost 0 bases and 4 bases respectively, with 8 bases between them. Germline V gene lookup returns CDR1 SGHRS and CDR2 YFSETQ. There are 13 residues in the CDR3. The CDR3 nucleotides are TGCGCCAGCAGCTTGGCGGTGCCTTACGAGCAGTACTTC. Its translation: CASSLAVPYEQYF.

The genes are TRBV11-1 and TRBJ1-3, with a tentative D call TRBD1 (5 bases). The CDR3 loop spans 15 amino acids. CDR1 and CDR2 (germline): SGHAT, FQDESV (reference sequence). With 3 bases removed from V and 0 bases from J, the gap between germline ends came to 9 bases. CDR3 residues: CASSLGQTSGNTIYF. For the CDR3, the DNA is TGTGCCAGCAGCTTGGGGCAGACCTCTGGAAACACCATATATTTT.

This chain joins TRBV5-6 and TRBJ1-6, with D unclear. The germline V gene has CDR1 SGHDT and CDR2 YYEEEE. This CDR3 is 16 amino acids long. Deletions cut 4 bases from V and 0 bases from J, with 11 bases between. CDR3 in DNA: TGTGCCAGCAGCCGGGAATTTGGCTCCTATAATTCACCCCTCCACTTT. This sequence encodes CASSREFGSYNSPLHF.

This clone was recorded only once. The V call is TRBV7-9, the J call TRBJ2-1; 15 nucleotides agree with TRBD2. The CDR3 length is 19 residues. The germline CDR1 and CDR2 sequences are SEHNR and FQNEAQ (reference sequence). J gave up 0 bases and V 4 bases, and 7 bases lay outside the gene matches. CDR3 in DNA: TGTGCCAGCAGCTCCGGACTAGCGGGGGGGCCGAGCTCCTACAATGAGCAGTTCTTC. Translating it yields CASSSGLAGGPSSYNEQFF. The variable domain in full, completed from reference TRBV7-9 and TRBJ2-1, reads DTGVSQNPRHKITKRGQNVTFRCDPISEHNRLYWYRQTLGQGPEFLTYFQNEAQLEKSRLLSDRFSAERPKGSFSTLEIQRTEQGDSAMYLCASSSGLAGGPSSYNEQFFGPGTRLTVL.

CDR3 residues: CASSLALRVPGELFF. CDR3 nucleotide sequence: TGTGCCAGCAGCTTAGCGTTGCGGGTTCCCGGGGAGCTGTTTTTT. J is TRBJ2-2 and V is TRBV7-2, with D possibly being TRBD2 (5 bases). Trimming took 0 bases from V and 6 from J, leaving 11 bases between them. Per germline, CDR1 SGHTA and CDR2 FQGNSA. The CDR3 runs 15 residues.

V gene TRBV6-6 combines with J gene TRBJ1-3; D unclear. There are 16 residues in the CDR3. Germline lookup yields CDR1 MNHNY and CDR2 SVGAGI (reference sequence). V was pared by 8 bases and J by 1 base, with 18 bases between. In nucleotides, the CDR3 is TGTGCCAGCGGGTGGCCCGGGTCCGGGTCTGGAAACACCATATATTTT. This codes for CASGWPGSGSGNTIYF.

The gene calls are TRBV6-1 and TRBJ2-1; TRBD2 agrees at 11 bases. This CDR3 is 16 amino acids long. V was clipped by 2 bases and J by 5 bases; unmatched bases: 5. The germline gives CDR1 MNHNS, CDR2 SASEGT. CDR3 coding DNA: TGTGCCAGCAGTGAACGGCTAGCGGGGGGCCACAATGAGCAGTTCTTC. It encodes CASSERLAGGHNEQFF.

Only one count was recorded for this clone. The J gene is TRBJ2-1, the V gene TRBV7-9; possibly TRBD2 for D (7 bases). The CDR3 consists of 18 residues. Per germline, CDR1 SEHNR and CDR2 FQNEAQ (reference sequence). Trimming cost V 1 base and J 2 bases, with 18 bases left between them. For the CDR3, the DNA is TGTGCCAGCAGCTTAGGCGGGGGTACAGGGTTTACCTACAATGAGCAGTTCTTC. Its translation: CASSLGGGTGFTYNEQFF. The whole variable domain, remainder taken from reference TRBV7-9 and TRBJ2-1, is DTGVSQNPRHKITKRGQNVTFRCDPISEHNRLYWYRQTLGQGPEFLTYFQNEAQLEKSRLLSDRFSAERPKGSFSTLEIQRTEQGDSAMYLCASSLGGGTGFTYNEQFFGPGTRLTVL.

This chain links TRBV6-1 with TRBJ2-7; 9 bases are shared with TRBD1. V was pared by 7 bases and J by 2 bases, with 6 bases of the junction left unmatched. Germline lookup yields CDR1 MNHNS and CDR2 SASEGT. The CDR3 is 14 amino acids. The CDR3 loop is CASISGTGTYEQYF. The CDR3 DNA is TGTGCCAGCATATCCGGGACAGGGACCTACGAGCAGTACTTC.

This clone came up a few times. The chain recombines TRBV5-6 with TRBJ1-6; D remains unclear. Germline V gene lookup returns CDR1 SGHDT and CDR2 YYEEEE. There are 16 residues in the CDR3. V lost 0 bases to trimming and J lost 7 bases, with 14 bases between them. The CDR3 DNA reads TGTGCCAGCAGCTTGGCTCGTTCGGTGGTGAATTCACCCCTCCACTTT. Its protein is CASSLARSVVNSPLHF.

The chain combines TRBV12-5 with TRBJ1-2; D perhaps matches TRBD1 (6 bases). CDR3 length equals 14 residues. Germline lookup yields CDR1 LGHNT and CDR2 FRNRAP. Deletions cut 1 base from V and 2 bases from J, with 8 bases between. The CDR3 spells CASGLGQANYGYTF. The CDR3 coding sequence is TGTGCTAGTGGTTTGGGACAGGCCAACTATGGCTACACCTTC. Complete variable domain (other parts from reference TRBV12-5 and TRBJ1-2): DARVTQTPRHKVTEMGQEVTMRCQPILGHNTVFWYRQTMMQGLELLAYFRNRAPLDDSGMPKDRFSAEMPDATLATLKIQPSEPRDSAVYFCASGLGQANYGYTFGSGTRLTVV.

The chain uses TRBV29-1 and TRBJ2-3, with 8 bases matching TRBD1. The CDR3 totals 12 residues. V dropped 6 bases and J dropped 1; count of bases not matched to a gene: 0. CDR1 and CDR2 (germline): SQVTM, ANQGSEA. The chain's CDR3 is CSVRGRTDTQYF. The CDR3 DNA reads TGCAGCGTCAGGGGGCGCACAGATACGCAGTATTTT.